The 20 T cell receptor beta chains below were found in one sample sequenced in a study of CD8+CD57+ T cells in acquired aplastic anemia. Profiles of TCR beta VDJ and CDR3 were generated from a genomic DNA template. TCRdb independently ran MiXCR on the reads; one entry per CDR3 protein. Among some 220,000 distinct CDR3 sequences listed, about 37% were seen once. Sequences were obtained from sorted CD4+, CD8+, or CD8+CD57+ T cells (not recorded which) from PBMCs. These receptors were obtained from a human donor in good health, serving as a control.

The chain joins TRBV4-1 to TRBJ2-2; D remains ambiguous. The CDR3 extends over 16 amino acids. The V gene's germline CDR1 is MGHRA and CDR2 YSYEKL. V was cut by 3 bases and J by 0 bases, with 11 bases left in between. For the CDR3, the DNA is TGCGCCAGCAGCCAGGCCGGGTCTGCGAACACCGGGGAGCTGTTTTTT. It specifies CASSQAGSANTGELFF.

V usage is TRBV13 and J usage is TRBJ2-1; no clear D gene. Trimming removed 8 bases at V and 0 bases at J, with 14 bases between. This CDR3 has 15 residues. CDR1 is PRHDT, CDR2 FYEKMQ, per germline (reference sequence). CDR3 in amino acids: CASYRRAVSYNEQFF. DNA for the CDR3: TGTGCCAGCTACCGCCGGGCAGTCTCCTACAATGAGCAGTTCTTC.

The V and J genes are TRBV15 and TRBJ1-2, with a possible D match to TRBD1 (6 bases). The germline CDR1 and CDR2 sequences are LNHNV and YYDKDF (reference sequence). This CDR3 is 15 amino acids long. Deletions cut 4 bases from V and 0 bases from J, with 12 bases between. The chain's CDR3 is CATSIEQGANYGYTF. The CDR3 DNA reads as TGTGCCACCAGCATAGAACAGGGTGCTAACTATGGCTACACCTTC.

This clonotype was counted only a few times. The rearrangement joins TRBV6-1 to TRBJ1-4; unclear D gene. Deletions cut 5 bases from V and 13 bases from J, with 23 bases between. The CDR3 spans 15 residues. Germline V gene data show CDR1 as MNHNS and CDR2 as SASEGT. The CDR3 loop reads CASSPVGKRPPGLFF. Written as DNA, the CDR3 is TGTGCCAGCAGTCCGGTGGGGAAACGACCTCCTGGACTGTTTTTT.

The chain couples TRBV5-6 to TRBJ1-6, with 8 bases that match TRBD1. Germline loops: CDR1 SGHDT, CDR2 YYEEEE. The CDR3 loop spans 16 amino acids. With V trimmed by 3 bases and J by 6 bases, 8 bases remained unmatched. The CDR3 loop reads CASSYSWTGSNSPLHF. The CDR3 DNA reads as TGTGCCAGCAGCTATTCGTGGACAGGGAGTAATTCACCCCTCCACTTT.

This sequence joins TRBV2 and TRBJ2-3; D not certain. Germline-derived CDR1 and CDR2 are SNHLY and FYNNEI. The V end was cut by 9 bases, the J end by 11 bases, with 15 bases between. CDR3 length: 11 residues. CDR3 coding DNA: TGTGCCAGGGGGTCCTACAATGAGCAGTATTTT. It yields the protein CARGSYNEQYF.

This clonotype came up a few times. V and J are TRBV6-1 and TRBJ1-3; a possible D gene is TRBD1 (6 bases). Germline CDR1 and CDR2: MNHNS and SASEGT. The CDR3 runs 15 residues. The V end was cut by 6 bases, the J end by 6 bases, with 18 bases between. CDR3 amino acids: CASRMIKGEENTIYF. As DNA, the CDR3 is TGTGCCAGCAGGATGATCAAGGGGGAGGAAAACACCATATATTTT.

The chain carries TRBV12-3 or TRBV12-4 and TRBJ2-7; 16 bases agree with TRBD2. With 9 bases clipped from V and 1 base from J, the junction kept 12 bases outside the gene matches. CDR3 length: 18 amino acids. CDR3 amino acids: CASSLLGLAGGPSYEQYF. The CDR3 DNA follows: TGTGCCAGTTCCTTACTGGGACTAGCGGGAGGGCCTTCCTACGAGCAGTACTTC.

DNA for the CDR3: TGCAGTGCTAGCCCAAATAACCCTTCGGGTAGAGCTTTCTTT. Translated, it gives CSASPNNPSGRAFF. The chain joins TRBV20-1 to TRBJ1-1; no clear D. CDR1 and CDR2 (germline): DFQATT, SNEGSKA (reference sequence). Between the trimmed V and J ends, which lost 3 bases and 10 bases, there was a span of 21 bases. The CDR3 runs to 14 residues.

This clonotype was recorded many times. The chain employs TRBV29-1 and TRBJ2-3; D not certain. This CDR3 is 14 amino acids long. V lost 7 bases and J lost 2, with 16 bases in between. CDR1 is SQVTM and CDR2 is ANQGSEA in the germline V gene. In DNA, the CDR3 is TGCAGCGCCCCTCCTGCGGTAAACACAGATACGCAGTATTTT. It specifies CSAPPAVNTDTQYF.

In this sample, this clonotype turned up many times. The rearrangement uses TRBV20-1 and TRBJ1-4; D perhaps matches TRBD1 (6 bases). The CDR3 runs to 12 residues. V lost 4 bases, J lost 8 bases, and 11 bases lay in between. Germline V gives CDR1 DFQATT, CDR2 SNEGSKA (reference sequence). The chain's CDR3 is CSANQGLEKLFF. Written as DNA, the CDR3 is TGCAGTGCTAACCAGGGGCTGGAAAAACTGTTTTTT.

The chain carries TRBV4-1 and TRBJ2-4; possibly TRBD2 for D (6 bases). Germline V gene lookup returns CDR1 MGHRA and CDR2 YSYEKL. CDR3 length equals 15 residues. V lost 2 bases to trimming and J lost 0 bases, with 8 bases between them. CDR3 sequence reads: CASSQTGLAKNIQYF. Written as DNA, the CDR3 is TGCGCCAGCAGCCAAACGGGACTAGCCAAAAACATTCAGTACTTC.

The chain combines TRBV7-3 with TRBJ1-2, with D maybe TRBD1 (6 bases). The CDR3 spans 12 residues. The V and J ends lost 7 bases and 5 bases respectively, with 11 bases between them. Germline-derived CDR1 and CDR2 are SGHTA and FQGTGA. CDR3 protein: CASKGEGYGYTF. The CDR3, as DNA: TGTGCCAGCAAGGGGGAAGGGTATGGCTACACCTTC.

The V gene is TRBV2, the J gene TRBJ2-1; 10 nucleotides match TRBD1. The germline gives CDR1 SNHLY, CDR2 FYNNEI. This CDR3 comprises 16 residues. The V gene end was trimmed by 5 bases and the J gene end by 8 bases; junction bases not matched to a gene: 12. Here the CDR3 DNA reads TGTGCCAGCAGTAGCCGACCGGGACAGGGGACCGATGAGCAGTTCTTC. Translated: CASSSRPGQGTDEQFF.

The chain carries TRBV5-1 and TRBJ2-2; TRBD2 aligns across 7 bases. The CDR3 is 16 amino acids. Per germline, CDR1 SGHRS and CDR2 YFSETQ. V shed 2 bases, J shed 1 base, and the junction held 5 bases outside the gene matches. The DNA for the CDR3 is TGCGCCAGCAGCTTCGTGCTAGCGGAGAACACCGGGGAGCTGTTTTTT. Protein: CASSFVLAENTGELFF.

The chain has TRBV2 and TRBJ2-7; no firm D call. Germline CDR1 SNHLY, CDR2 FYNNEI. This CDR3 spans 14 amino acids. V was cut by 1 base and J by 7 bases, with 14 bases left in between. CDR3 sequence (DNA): TGTGCCAGCAGTGAAGGACGAGATTTTGGGGAGCAGTACTTC. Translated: CASSEGRDFGEQYF.

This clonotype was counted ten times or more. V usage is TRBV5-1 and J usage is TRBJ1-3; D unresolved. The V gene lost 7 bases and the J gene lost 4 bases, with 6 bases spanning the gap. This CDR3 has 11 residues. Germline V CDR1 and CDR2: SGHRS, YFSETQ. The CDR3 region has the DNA TGCGCCAGCCACCTCGGAAACACCATATATTTT. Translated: CASHLGNTIYF. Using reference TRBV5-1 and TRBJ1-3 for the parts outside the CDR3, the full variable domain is KAGVTQTPRYLIKTRGQQVTLSCSPISGHRSVSWYQQTPGQGLQFLFEYFSETQRNKGNFPGRFSGRQFSNSRSEMNVSTLELGDSALYLCASHLGNTIYFGEGSWLTVV.

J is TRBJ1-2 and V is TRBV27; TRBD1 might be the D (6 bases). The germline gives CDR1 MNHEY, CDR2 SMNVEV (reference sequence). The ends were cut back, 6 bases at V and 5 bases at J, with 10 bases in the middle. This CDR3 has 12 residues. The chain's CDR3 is CASRRGGYGYTF. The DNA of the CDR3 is TGTGCCAGCAGACGAGGGGGGTATGGCTACACCTTC.

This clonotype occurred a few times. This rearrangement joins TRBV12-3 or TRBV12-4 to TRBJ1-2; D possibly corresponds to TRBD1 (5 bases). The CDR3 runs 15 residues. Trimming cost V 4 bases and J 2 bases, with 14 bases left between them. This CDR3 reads CASSWGSSGNYGYTF. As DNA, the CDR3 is TGTGCCAGCAGTTGGGGCTCCTCGGGGAACTATGGCTACACCTTC.

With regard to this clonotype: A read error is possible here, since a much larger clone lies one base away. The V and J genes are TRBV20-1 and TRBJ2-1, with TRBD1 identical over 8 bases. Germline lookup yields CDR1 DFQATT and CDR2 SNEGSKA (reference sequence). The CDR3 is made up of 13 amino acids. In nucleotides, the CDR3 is TGCATTGCTAGGGGACAGGCTTACAATGAGCAGTTCTTC. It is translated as CIARGQAYNEQFF.